The 6 T cell receptor beta chains below were found in one sample sequenced in a study of T cells of healthy individuals. TCRdb called the 5' RACE reads again in MiXCR, with one record for every CDR3 protein. This sample yields 50,000 to 55,000 distinct CDR3 sequences, of which approximately 14% are seen a single time; 15% to 20% belongs to the top ten. These receptors were collected from a human donor in good health.

This clonotype has ten or more counts. The chain employs TRBV20-1 and TRBJ1-1; perhaps TRBD1 as D (5 bases). V gave up 5 bases and J gave up 10 bases, with 17 bases separating them. Germline V lookup: CDR1 DFQATT, CDR2 SNEGSKA (reference sequence). This CDR3 comprises 12 residues. The CDR3 region has the DNA TGCAGTGCTTACGAGGTGACAGCTCGAGCTTTCTTT. It yields the protein CSAYEVTARAFF.

This clonotype was seen more than once but under ten times. This chain uses TRBV14 with TRBJ2-3; no reliable D call. CDR1 and CDR2 from the germline V gene are SGHDN and FVKESK. CDR3 length: 13 residues. Trimming took off 5 bases at V and 1 base at J, with 7 bases between the two ends. The CDR3 DNA is TGTGCCAGCAGCTTACAGCGCACAGATACGCAGTATTTT. Amino acid sequence: CASSLQRTDTQYF.

This clonotype was counted ten times or more. Written as DNA, the CDR3 is TGTGCCAGCAGCCAAGAAGGCCAGGCGGGGGGCTACACCTTC. This codes for CASSQEGQAGGYTF. The rearrangement joins TRBV3-1 to TRBJ1-2; D not certain. V lost 0 bases to trimming and J lost 8 bases, with 13 bases between them. The CDR3 runs 14 residues. Germline lookup yields CDR1 LGHDT and CDR2 YNNKEL (reference sequence).

This clonotype turned up a few times. The genes are TRBV14 and TRBJ2-4; the D is unclear. Germline V gene sequence: CDR1 SGHDN, CDR2 FVKESK. Trimming took 2 bases from V and 4 from J, leaving 9 bases between them. This CDR3 is built from 14 residues. The CDR3 DNA is TGTGCCAGCAGCCAATTTGTCGGGAAAAACATTCAGTACTTC. This codes for CASSQFVGKNIQYF.

The CDR3 nucleotides are TGTGCCAGTAGTATGGAAAACATTCAGTACTTC. It specifies CASSMENIQYF. V is TRBV19 and J is TRBJ2-4; D unclear. V was clipped by 3 bases and J by 5 bases, with 2 bases between them. Per the germline V gene, CDR1 is LNHDA and CDR2 is SQIVND (reference sequence). This CDR3 spans 11 amino acids.

This clonotype has only a few counts. The J gene is TRBJ2-1, the V gene TRBV2; 7 nucleotides align to TRBD1. The CDR3 is 13 residues long. The trim removed 5 bases at V and 7 bases at J, leaving 5 bases unmatched. Germline V CDR1 and CDR2: SNHLY, FYNNEI. CDR3 sequence reads: CASSNNRGNEQFF. The CDR3 bases are TGTGCCAGCAGTAACAACAGGGGTAATGAGCAGTTCTTC.